The rows below give T cell receptor beta chains drawn from one sample of a study of T cells in Graves' hyperthyroidism and ophthalmopathy. TCRdb reanalysed the multiplex PCR reads using MiXCR and keeps one entry per CDR3 protein. Among under 800,000 distinct CDR3 sequences, around 15% were seen once, and the ten largest hold about a tenth. Sequenced: blood. Receptors were obtained from a woman under 30 with Graves' hyperthyroidism. Each CDR3 is given with its conserved first and last residue. D genes are given only for firm matches. Some rows have no size entry. The others give once, few or many, or a class for an expanded clone.

D: .; J: TRBJ2-7; length: 15; size: .; V: TRBV28; CDR3: CASRPARAFTYEQYF; DNA: TGTGCCAGCAGGCCTGCGAGAGCCTTTACCTACGAGCAGTACTTC
D: .; J: TRBJ2-1; length: 13; size: few; V: TRBV4-3; CDR3: CASSHQRGNEQFF; DNA: TGCGCCAGCAGCCACCAACGGGGAAATGAGCAGTTCTTC
D: .; J: TRBJ1-3; length: 16; size: .; V: TRBV6-1; CDR3: CASSEVGTGAGNTIYF; DNA: TGTGCCAGCAGTGAAGTAGGAACAGGAGCTGGAAACACCATATATTTT
D: TRBD2; J: TRBJ2-1; length: 17; size: few; V: TRBV29-1; CDR3: CSVEEFTAGALYNEQFF; DNA: TGCAGCGTTGAGGAATTTACAGCGGGAGCGCTTTACAATGAGCAGTTCTTC
D: .; J: TRBJ2-5; length: 16; size: .; V: TRBV12-5; CDR3: CASGLVRRGWGETQYF; DNA: TGTGCTAGTGGTTTGGTAAGGAGGGGATGGGGAGAGACCCAGTACTTC
D: TRBD2; J: TRBJ2-1; length: 16; size: many; V: TRBV6-1; CDR3: CASRDGLAGLFNEQFF; DNA: TGTGCCAGCAGGGACGGACTAGCGGGACTTTTCAATGAGCAGTTCTTC
D: .; J: TRBJ2-7; length: 16; size: many; V: TRBV27; CDR3: CASSPSIGDKSYEQYF; DNA: TGTGCCAGCAGTCCCTCCATTGGAGACAAGTCCTACGAGCAGTACTTC
D: TRBD2; J: TRBJ2-7; length: 13; size: many; V: TRBV11-1; CDR3: CASREREPYEQYF; DNA: TGTGCCAGCCGGGAGCGGGAACCCTACGAGCAGTACTTC
D: .; J: TRBJ1-1; length: 16; size: few; V: TRBV4-1; CDR3: CASSRTGTREHTEAFF; DNA: TGCGCCAGCAGTCGAACCGGGACCCGTGAACACACTGAAGCTTTCTTT
D: TRBD1; J: TRBJ2-2; length: 15; size: many; V: TRBV12-3/TRBV12-4; CDR3: CASSSGTGTTGELFF; DNA: TGTGCCAGCAGTTCAGGGACAGGGACCACCGGGGAGCTGTTTTTT
D: TRBD2; J: TRBJ2-1; length: 17; size: .; V: TRBV10-3; CDR3: CAISGTGTSGLVNEQFF; DNA: TGTGCCATCAGTGGGACCGGGACTAGCGGGTTGGTTAATGAGCAGTTCTTC
D: TRBD2; J: TRBJ2-1; length: 15; size: .; V: TRBV11-1; CDR3: CASSRSGSDYNEQFF; DNA: TGTGCCAGCAGCCGTAGCGGGAGCGACTACAATGAGCAGTTCTTC
D: .; J: TRBJ2-1; length: 12; size: many; V: TRBV30; CDR3: CAWSPGYNEQFF; DNA: TGTGCCTGGAGTCCCGGGTACAATGAGCAGTTCTTC
D: .; J: TRBJ1-5; length: 17; size: many; V: TRBV7-8; CDR3: CASSLGETRPSNQPQHF; DNA: TGTGCCAGCAGCTTAGGTGAAACCCGACCCAGCAATCAGCCCCAGCATTTT
D: .; J: TRBJ1-1; length: 14; size: few; V: TRBV4-1; CDR3: CASSRVRMMAEAFF; DNA: TGCGCCAGCAGCCGCGTCCGTATGATGGCTGAAGCTTTCTTT
D: .; J: TRBJ2-7; length: 14; size: many; V: TRBV5-1; CDR3: CASSLAGASYEQYF; DNA: TGCGCCAGCAGCTTGGCAGGGGCCTCCTACGAGCAGTACTTC
D: TRBD2; J: TRBJ2-2; length: 15; size: many; V: TRBV2; CDR3: CASRGTSGNTGELFF; DNA: TGTGCCAGCAGGGGGACTAGCGGAAACACCGGGGAGCTGTTTTTT
D: TRBD1; J: TRBJ1-4; length: 17; size: once; V: TRBV18; CDR3: CASSPRRQGVTNEKLFF; DNA: TGTGCCAGCTCACCCAGACGACAGGGGGTCACTAATGAAAAACTGTTTTTT
D: .; J: TRBJ2-4; length: 14; size: .; V: TRBV7-2; CDR3: CASSPGGRRNIQYF; DNA: TGTGCCAGCAGCCCCGGAGGGCGGCGAAACATTCAGTACTTC
D: .; J: TRBJ2-3; length: 17; size: many; V: TRBV3-1; CDR3: CASSQNRGQPGTDTQYF; DNA: TGTGCCAGCAGCCAGAATCGGGGCCAGCCTGGCACAGATACGCAGTATTTT
D: .; J: TRBJ2-3; length: 13; size: many; V: TRBV7-2; CDR3: CASSSLLEDTQYF; DNA: TGTGCCAGCAGCTCGCTTCTAGAGGATACGCAGTATTTT
D: .; J: TRBJ2-3; length: 14; size: few; V: TRBV20-1; CDR3: CSAKDGSGRDTQYF; DNA: TGCAGTGCTAAAGATGGATCAGGGAGGGATACGCAGTATTTT
D: .; J: TRBJ1-3; length: 14; size: .; V: TRBV30; CDR3: CAWSVSGSGNTIYF; DNA: TGTGCCTGGAGTGTAAGCGGTTCTGGAAACACCATATATTTT
D: TRBD2; J: TRBJ2-2; length: 15; size: once; V: TRBV5-1; CDR3: CASSQRSGGSGELFF; DNA: TGCGCCAGCAGCCAAAGGTCCGGCGGGAGCGGGGAGCTGTTTTTT
D: .; J: TRBJ1-2; length: 13; size: .; V: TRBV7-9; CDR3: CASSLSGVVGYTF; DNA: TGTGCCAGCAGCTTATCCGGGGTGGTTGGCTACACCTTC
D: .; J: TRBJ1-1; length: 15; size: many; V: TRBV29-1; CDR3: CSVSPGGDRSTEAFF; DNA: TGCAGCGTTTCGCCGGGGGGGGATAGGAGCACTGAAGCTTTCTTT
D: .; J: TRBJ2-2; length: 15; size: many; V: TRBV12-3/TRBV12-4; CDR3: CASSLPGRNTGELFF; DNA: TGTGCCAGCAGTCTGCCTGGTCGGAACACCGGGGAGCTGTTTTTT
D: .; J: TRBJ2-5; length: 15; size: many; V: TRBV13; CDR3: CASSLGWASQETQYF; DNA: TGTGCCAGCAGCTTAGGGTGGGCCTCGCAAGAGACCCAGTACTTC
D: .; J: TRBJ1-5; length: 14; size: .; V: TRBV10-3; CDR3: CAIRSTGGNQPQHF; DNA: TGTGCCATCAGATCCACAGGAGGTAATCAGCCCCAGCATTTT
D: TRBD1; J: TRBJ1-1; length: 15; size: many; V: TRBV4-2; CDR3: CASSHYKGAGTEAFF; DNA: TGTGCCAGCAGCCACTATAAGGGGGCGGGCACTGAAGCTTTCTTT
D: .; J: TRBJ1-1; length: 15; size: few; V: TRBV5-4; CDR3: CASSFPGVVGTEAFF; DNA: TGTGCCAGCAGCTTTCCAGGGGTAGTGGGGACTGAAGCTTTCTTT
D: TRBD1; J: TRBJ2-7; length: 14; size: many; V: TRBV27; CDR3: CASSFKDRPYEQYF; DNA: TGTGCCAGCAGTTTTAAGGACAGGCCCTACGAGCAGTACTTC
D: .; J: TRBJ1-2; length: 14; size: .; V: TRBV7-9; CDR3: CASSLAVTDNGYTF; DNA: TGTGCCAGCAGCTTAGCCGTCACAGATAATGGCTACACCTTC
D: .; J: TRBJ1-1; length: 12; size: many; V: TRBV11-2; CDR3: CASSSDNTEAFF; DNA: TGTGCCAGCAGCTCCGATAACACTGAAGCTTTCTTT
D: .; J: TRBJ1-1; length: 14; size: .; V: TRBV4-2; CDR3: CASSQDWGNTEASF; DNA: TGTGCCAGCAGCCAAGATTGGGGGAACACTGAAGCTTCCTTT
D: TRBD2; J: TRBJ2-1; length: 15; size: .; V: TRBV6-2/TRBV6-3; CDR3: CASSYPVAGADEQFF; DNA: TGTGCCAGCAGTTACCCAGTAGCGGGAGCGGATGAGCAGTTCTTC
D: .; J: TRBJ1-1; length: 14; size: .; V: TRBV28; CDR3: CASSLFSFGTEAFF; DNA: TGTGCCAGCAGTTTATTTAGCTTCGGCACTGAAGCTTTCTTT
D: .; J: TRBJ2-7; length: 12; size: many; V: TRBV7-9; CDR3: CASSPRTYEQYF; DNA: TGTGCCAGCAGCCCCCGGACCTACGAGCAGTACTTC
D: TRBD1; J: TRBJ1-4; length: 15; size: many; V: TRBV27; CDR3: CASSPGTVNDEKLFF; DNA: TGTGCCAGCAGCCCCGGGACAGTGAACGATGAAAAACTGTTTTTT
D: TRBD1; J: TRBJ1-4; length: 15; size: many; V: TRBV5-1; CDR3: CASSGTGSTNEKLFF; DNA: TGCGCCAGCAGCGGGACAGGGTCGACTAATGAAAAACTGTTTTTT
D: TRBD2; J: TRBJ2-5; length: 16; size: many; V: TRBV27; CDR3: CASSFTSGRREETQYF; DNA: TGTGCCAGCAGTTTCACTAGCGGGAGGAGGGAAGAGACCCAGTACTTC
D: TRBD1; J: TRBJ2-7; length: 13; size: .; V: TRBV11-2; CDR3: CASGGQGPDEQYF; DNA: TGTGCCAGCGGAGGACAGGGGCCCGACGAGCAGTACTTC
D: .; J: TRBJ2-7; length: 15; size: many; V: TRBV15; CDR3: CATSRDKGTLYEQYF; DNA: TGTGCCACCAGCAGAGATAAAGGGACTCTTTACGAGCAGTACTTC
D: .; J: TRBJ2-5; length: 15; size: .; V: TRBV19; CDR3: CASSETETYQETQYF; DNA: TGTGCCAGTAGTGAGACGGAAACGTACCAAGAGACCCAGTACTTC
D: .; J: TRBJ1-4; length: 15; size: few; V: TRBV2; CDR3: CASRKQGTRVEKLFF; DNA: TGTGCCAGCAGAAAGCAGGGGACCCGCGTCGAGAAACTGTTTTTT
D: .; J: TRBJ1-5; length: 18; size: many; V: TRBV6-2/TRBV6-3; CDR3: CASSYGGIGRGGNQPQHF; DNA: TGTGCCAGCAGTTACGGTGGTATAGGACGGGGCGGCAATCAGCCCCAGCATTTT
D: .; J: TRBJ2-7; length: 15; size: many; V: TRBV5-1; CDR3: CASSPGFGGESEQYF; DNA: TGCGCCAGCAGCCCCGGGTTTGGGGGAGAAAGCGAGCAGTACTTC
D: TRBD1; J: TRBJ2-7; length: 14; size: .; V: TRBV6-1; CDR3: CASLVRTGEYEQYF; DNA: TGTGCCAGCTTAGTGCGGACAGGGGAATACGAGCAGTACTTC
D: TRBD1; J: TRBJ2-3; length: 14; size: .; V: TRBV4-2; CDR3: CASSRGTGTDTQYF; DNA: TGTGCCAGCAGCCGTGGGACAGGCACAGATACGCAGTATTTT
D: .; J: TRBJ1-1; length: 16; size: few; V: TRBV6-1; CDR3: CASSEALRQVSAQAFF; DNA: TGTGCCAGCAGTGAAGCGCTCAGACAGGTATCCGCCCAAGCTTTCTTT
D: TRBD1; J: TRBJ2-3; length: 15; size: .; V: TRBV12-3/TRBV12-4; CDR3: CASSLSQGETDTQYF; DNA: TGTGCCAGCAGTTTAAGCCAGGGGGAGACAGATACGCAGTATTTT
D: .; J: TRBJ2-3; length: 13; size: once; V: TRBV24-1; CDR3: CATSDSGQNTQYF; DNA: TGTGCCACCAGTGATTCGGGACAAAATACGCAGTATTTT
D: .; J: TRBJ2-6; length: 13; size: .; V: TRBV30; CDR3: CAWDSSGANVLTF; DNA: TGTGCCTGGGACAGCTCTGGGGCCAACGTCCTGACTTTC
D: .; J: TRBJ2-7; length: 15; size: few; V: TRBV20-1; CDR3: CSARESRGRNYEQYF; DNA: TGCAGTGCTAGAGAGTCCCGGGGGCGAAACTACGAGCAGTACTTC